These T cell receptor beta chains were read from a single sample in a study of blood T cell repertoires in COVID-19. The table came from immunoSEQ multiplex PCR; TCRdb's copy has only in-frame clones and leaves some out. Counted here are more than 55,000 clones, approximately 89% occurring once; the ten biggest clones make up 6.9%. Sequencing was carried out using peripheral blood. Source of these receptors: a man in his sixties with active or convalescent COVID-19. CDR3s include the opening cysteine and the closing phenylalanine or tryptophan. D genes are given only for firm matches. Expanded clones get a size class; other rows say once, few or many, or leave the size out.

>-|-|TRBV5-8|TRBJ2-5
TGTGCCAGCAGCTTGGAAAGACAGGTACAAGAGACCCAGTACTTC
CASSLERQVQETQYF
>once|TRBD2|TRBV5-1|TRBJ2-5
TGCGCCAGCAACCAAGGGAGCGGGGGCCAAGAGACCCAGTACTTC
CASNQGSGGQETQYF
>-|TRBD1|TRBV6-4|TRBJ1-2
TGTGCCAGCAGTGATTACTCGACAGGGGCGGGAGGCTACACCTTC
CASSDYSTGAGGYTF
>-|-|TRBV12-3/TRBV12-4|TRBJ1-1
TGTGCCAGCAGTAAGACAGCTGAAGCTTTCTTT
CASSKTAEAFF
>once|-|TRBV5-1|TRBJ1-1
TGCGCCAGCAGCTTGGGGCTCAGGGGAATGAACACTGAAGCTTTCTTT
CASSLGLRGMNTEAFF
>-|TRBD1|TRBV27|TRBJ1-1
TGTGCCACCATACCTGGGGGACAGGGGGCCCCTGAAGCTTTCTTT
CATIPGGQGAPEAFF
>-|-|TRBV11-3|TRBJ1-6
TGTGCCAGCAGTGTTGACAGCTACAATAATTCACCCCTCCACTTT
CASSVDSYNNSPLHF
>few|TRBD2|TRBV24-1|TRBJ2-1
TGTGCCACCAGTGATTTTGGCGCTAGCGGGGACAATGAGCAGTTCTTC
CATSDFGASGDNEQFF
>-|-|TRBV27|TRBJ2-7
TGTGCCAGCAGTTTAAGGGGTTCCTACGAGCAGTACTTC
CASSLRGSYEQYF
>-|-|TRBV9|TRBJ2-4
TGTGCCAGCAGCGTACGCCCCCTAGGGGACATTCAGTACTTC
CASSVRPLGDIQYF
>few|TRBD2|TRBV3-1/TRBV3-2|TRBJ2-5
TGTGCCAGCAGCTACCGGACTAGCGGGGGGGCCAGAGAGACCCAGTACTTC
CASSYRTSGGARETQYF
>-|TRBD2|TRBV27|TRBJ2-7
TGTGCCAGCAGTTTATTGAATAGCCGGGAGGGCGAGCAGTACTTC
CASSLLNSREGEQYF
>-|TRBD1|TRBV4-1|TRBJ1-6
TGCGCCAGCAGCCAAAAACAGGGGATCAATTCACCCCTCCACTTT
CASSQKQGINSPLHF
>-|TRBD1|TRBV19|TRBJ2-2
TGTGCCAGTAAGGGACAGGGCACCGGGGAGCTGTTTTTT
CASKGQGTGELFF
>-|TRBD1|TRBV27|TRBJ1-1
TGTGCCAGCAGGACAGGGGTTAAGAACACTGAAGCTTTCTTT
CASRTGVKNTEAFF
>-|TRBD2|TRBV7-2|TRBJ2-7
TGTGCCAGCAGCTCCCATGGGACTAGCGGGGGGGCCTCCTACGAGCAGTACTTC
CASSSHGTSGGASYEQYF
>-|TRBD2|TRBV5-4|TRBJ2-5
TGTGCCAGCAGCTTGGGACTAGCGGGAGGCACCCAAGAGACCCAGTACTTC
CASSLGLAGGTQETQYF
>-|-|TRBV14|TRBJ2-5
TGTGCCAGCAGCCAAGGCCGTGGGAGCTACTGGAAGACCCAGTACTTC
CASSQGRGSYWKTQYF
>-|-|TRBV24-1|TRBJ1-2
TGTGCCACCAGTGACCCTTCGCAGGGAGGGTTATACGGCTACACCTTC
CATSDPSQGGLYGYTF
>-|-|TRBV4-2|TRBJ1-2
TGTGCCAGCAGCCAAGGCCTAAAACAGGGATACGGGTCGGATGGCTACACCTTC
CASSQGLKQGYGSDGYTF
>-|-|TRBV19|TRBJ2-1
TGTGCCAGTAGGGGGACAGACCGGGGGTCTGAGCAGTTCTTC
CASRGTDRGSEQFF
>-|-|TRBV7-2|TRBJ1-4
TGTGCCAGCAGCTTAAATAGGGGGAAACTGTTTTTT
CASSLNRGKLFF
>-|-|TRBV5-1|TRBJ1-5
TGCGCCAGCAGCTTACGGGGGGATCAGCCCCAGCATTTT
CASSLRGDQPQHF
>-|-|TRBV13|TRBJ2-7
TGTGCCAGCAGAGTCAAACAGGACTTC
CASRVKQDF
>-|TRBD2|TRBV19|TRBJ2-3
TGTGCCAGTAGACCGGGGACTAGCGGGACGAGCCAATACACAGATACGCAGTATTTT
CASRPGTSGTSQYTDTQYF
>-|TRBD2|TRBV11-2|TRBJ2-1
TGTGCCAGCAGCTTAGCGGGGGGGCCTCTCATGGAGCAGTTCTTC
CASSLAGGPLMEQFF
>-|TRBD1|TRBV5-1|TRBJ2-5
TGCGCCAGCAGCTTCACAGGGGAAGAGACCCAGTACTTC
CASSFTGEETQYF
>-|-|TRBV6-5|TRBJ1-4
TGTGCCAGCAGTTACAGAGGGGGGGGAAAACTGTTTTTT
CASSYRGGGKLFF
>once|TRBD1|TRBV7-2|TRBJ1-6
TGTGCCAGCAGCACCGGACAGGGGATTAATTCACCCCTCCACTTT
CASSTGQGINSPLHF
>-|-|TRBV20-1|TRBJ2-7
TGCAGTGCTGGTGCCAGGGTAAGCGAGCAGTACTTC
CSAGARVSEQYF
>-|-|TRBV28|TRBJ1-1
TGTGCCAGCAGTCCGACAGGCAAGAACACTGAAGCTTTCTTT
CASSPTGKNTEAFF
>-|-|TRBV16|TRBJ1-5
TGTGCCAGCAGCCAATTCCGACAGGTTAGCAATCAGCCCCAGCATTTT
CASSQFRQVSNQPQHF
>-|TRBD1|TRBV14|TRBJ1-2
TGTGCCAGCAGCCAAATTGGGACAGCTTACTATGGCTACACCTTC
CASSQIGTAYYGYTF
>once|-|TRBV2|TRBJ2-5
TGTGCCAGCATGGGGAGGAGGTACCAAGAGACCCAGTACTTC
CASMGRRYQETQYF
>-|-|TRBV4-2|TRBJ2-5
TGTGCCAGCAGCCAAGAAGCGCCCTGGACAGCCCAAGAGACCCAGTACTTC
CASSQEAPWTAQETQYF
>-|-|TRBV6-5|TRBJ1-1
TGTGCCAGCAGTCCTACGACAGGATACACTGAAGCTTTCTTT
CASSPTTGYTEAFF
>once|TRBD1|TRBV29-1|TRBJ1-2
TGCAGCGTTACAGGGGTTAACTATGGCTACACCTTC
CSVTGVNYGYTF
>few|TRBD1|TRBV6-5|TRBJ1-2
TGTGCCAGCAGTTACTCGGGCAGGGGGCATGGCTACACCTTC
CASSYSGRGHGYTF
>-|-|TRBV12-3/TRBV12-4|TRBJ1-5
TGTGCCAGCAGTTTCGGTCCCTTTAGCGGCCAGCATTTT
CASSFGPFSGQHF
>once|TRBD1|TRBV5-4|TRBJ1-3
TGTGCCAGCAGCCCGAAAGGGCCGGGGACAGTCTCTGGAAACACCATATATTTT
CASSPKGPGTVSGNTIYF
>-|-|TRBV2|TRBJ1-2
TGTGCCAGCAGTGACCCAGGCCAGGTGCCTGGCTACACCTTC
CASSDPGQVPGYTF
>-|-|TRBV7-2|TRBJ2-2
TGTGCCAGCAGCCTCGGACAGACACGTCTGACCGGGGAGCTGTTTTTT
CASSLGQTRLTGELFF